A selection of T cell receptor beta chains follows, all from one sample in a study of beta chain features in type 1 diabetes. Generated by immunoSEQ multiplex PCR, the TCRdb table keeps only in-frame clones and is missing some. The sample lists roughly 130,000 clones; 16% were seen once. The sequenced sample consisted of central memory CD4+ T cells from blood. These receptors all stem from a man aged 30 to 45 with type 1 diabetes. The CDR3 runs from the conserved cysteine through the conserved F or W. Fields, in order: D gene, J gene, clone size, V gene, CDR3 protein, CDR3 DNA. The D gene is left open where the match is weak. Clone size is shown for a subset of rows, as once, few, many or a class of expanded clone.

NA | TRBJ1-2 | few | TRBV7-9 | CASSIRTDYGYTF | TGTGCCAGCAGCATCCGGACGGATTATGGCTACACCTTC
TRBD1 | TRBJ1-5 | few | TRBV7-9 | CASSPNLGQGQPQHF | TGTGCCAGCAGCCCCAATTTAGGACAGGGACAGCCCCAGCATTTT
NA | TRBJ2-7 | few | TRBV29-1 | CSVSRGPYEQYF | TGCAGCGTTTCTAGGGGCCCCTACGAGCAGTACTTC
NA | TRBJ2-3 | few | TRBV9 | CASRGNSYTQYF | TGTGCCAGCAGGGGGAACTCCTATACGCAGTATTTT
NA | TRBJ1-4 | many | TRBV7-9 | CASSFGSWEKLFF | TGTGCCAGCAGCTTCGGCTCGTGGGAAAAACTGTTTTTT
NA | TRBJ1-6 | NA | TRBV4-3 | CASSQPKGPTYNSPLHF | TGCGCCAGCAGCCAACCAAAAGGCCCGACCTATAATTCACCCCTCCACTTT
NA | TRBJ2-4 | medium-sized | TRBV7-2 | CASSSPGDGPKNIQYF | TGTGCCAGCAGCTCCCCCGGGGACGGTCCCAAAAACATTCAGTACTTC
NA | TRBJ1-5 | NA | TRBV4-2 | CASSLNNQPQHF | TGTGCCAGCAGTTTGAACAATCAGCCCCAGCATTTT
NA | TRBJ2-5 | NA | TRBV30 | CAWSVVGLGTQYF | TGTGCCTGGAGTGTGGTCGGCCTGGGGACCCAGTACTTC
NA | TRBJ1-2 | NA | TRBV28 | CASSPGTTDGYTF | TGTGCCAGCAGCCCCGGGACCACGGATGGCTACACCTTC
NA | TRBJ1-5 | NA | TRBV29-1 | CSVIQGNQPQHF | TGCAGCGTCATTCAGGGAAATCAGCCCCAGCATTTT
NA | TRBJ2-3 | NA | TRBV7-2 | CASRRESDTQYF | TGTGCCAGCCGACGGGAGTCAGATACGCAGTATTTT
NA | TRBJ2-1 | NA | TRBV14 | CASSQGLVRSEQFF | TGTGCCAGCAGCCAAGGATTGGTAAGGTCTGAGCAGTTCTTC
NA | TRBJ1-2 | NA | TRBV5-4 | CASSPGGVEGNYGYTF | TGTGCCAGCAGCCCTGGAGGGGTGGAGGGCAACTATGGCTACACCTTC
TRBD2 | TRBJ2-3 | NA | TRBV15 | CATRLAGGITDTQYF | TGTGCCACCAGACTAGCGGGGGGGATTACAGATACGCAGTATTTT
NA | TRBJ1-6 | NA | TRBV30 | CAWSNGDNSPLHF | TGTGCCTGGAGTAACGGGGATAATTCACCCCTCCACTTT
TRBD1 | TRBJ1-4 | NA | TRBV6-1 | CASRETGGGVGEKLFF | TGTGCCAGCAGAGAAACAGGGGGAGGCGTAGGTGAAAAACTGTTTTTT
TRBD2 | TRBJ2-5 | NA | TRBV6-1 | CASSEERGYTETQYF | TGTGCCAGCAGTGAAGAGCGGGGCTATACAGAGACCCAGTACTTC
TRBD1 | TRBJ1-1 | NA | TRBV6-6 | CARKQGPGSEAFF | TGTGCCAGGAAACAGGGGCCTGGGTCTGAAGCTTTCTTT
NA | TRBJ1-5 | once | TRBV15 | CATSRDPGGAGVNQPQHF | TGTGCCACCAGCAGAGATCCGGGGGGAGCTGGGGTTAATCAGCCCCAGCATTTT
NA | TRBJ2-7 | NA | TRBV9 | CASSVGGRRYEQYF | TGTGCCAGCAGCGTAGGGGGAAGGCGCTACGAGCAGTACTTC
NA | TRBJ2-1 | NA | TRBV5-1 | CASSSGFNEQFF | TGCGCCAGCAGCTCCGGGTTCAATGAGCAGTTCTTC
NA | TRBJ1-1 | NA | TRBV11-2 | CASSFLRGEAFF | TGTGCCAGCAGCTTCCTTCGGGGCGAAGCTTTCTTT